This is a list of T cell receptor beta chains from one sample in a study of blood T cells in healthy people across ages. MiXCR, applied by TCRdb to the 5' RACE reads, yields one record per CDR3 protein. The data show 1 million or so distinct CDR3 sequences, 25% seen once. In addition, the sample was reused for a study of T cells of mothers and their children.

Source material: blood. All receptors come from a girl aged 2 to 10 in good health. The conserved cysteine and the conserved F or W are not part of the CDR3 here. Fields, in order: V gene, J gene, CDR3 protein.

>TRBV7-9|TRBJ2-1
ASSLGAPLNGATGNEQF
>TRBV4-3|TRBJ1-6
ASRGDTDSPLH
>TRBV6-5|TRBJ2-5
ASSKTWGGETQY
>TRBV19|TRBJ1-1
ASSTYAGHTEAF
>TRBV28|TRBJ2-1
ASSRFLAGGTYNEQF
>TRBV12-3/TRBV12-4|TRBJ1-2
ASSPQGIPPTNYGYT
>TRBV6-1|-
ASRPPGTSPYNEQF
>TRBV7-7|TRBJ2-1
ASSLTGTGGLNEQF
>TRBV7-2|TRBJ2-5
ASSLEGLAAQETQY
>TRBV7-2|TRBJ2-5
ASSPEAGGPGTQY
>TRBV4-3|TRBJ2-7
ASSQVHWDTGSEQY
>TRBV19|TRBJ1-1
ASSLGGTLNTEAF
>TRBV5-5|TRBJ1-1
ASSSDRARLITEAF
>TRBV6-2/TRBV6-3|TRBJ2-1
ASTGTGNMRNEQF
>TRBV12-5|TRBJ1-5
ASGLVGSQPQH
>TRBV5-5|TRBJ1-1
ASSSGMGNTGAF
>TRBV6-5|TRBJ1-1
ASSYSAADTEAF
>TRBV6-2/TRBV6-3|TRBJ1-5
ASNTGTGYQPQH
>TRBV12-3/TRBV12-4|TRBJ1-6
ASSFWGGEESPLH
>TRBV14|TRBJ2-2
ASRSRDSNTGELF
>TRBV12-3/TRBV12-4|TRBJ1-5
ASSFDSSNQPQH
>TRBV5-1|TRBJ1-1
ASSLVQGKGRSEAF
>TRBV5-1|TRBJ1-1
ASSWRLNTEAF
>TRBV20-1|TRBJ1-3
SATGTVLGNTIY
>TRBV4-2|TRBJ2-3
ASSQGETGGRDTQY
>TRBV7-9|TRBJ2-7
ASRPKQGYEQY
>TRBV10-1|TRBJ1-1
ASSDHRLTGEIEAF
>TRBV5-1|TRBJ2-3
ASSTTSGSTGTQY
>TRBV4-2|TRBJ2-5
ASSQERYEETQY
>TRBV12-5|TRBJ2-5
ASDSEAETQY
>TRBV10-3|TRBJ2-1
AISEGTGTAYNEQF
>TRBV12-3/TRBV12-4|TRBJ1-5
ASSLEGPGQGINQPQH
>TRBV5-6|TRBJ2-7
ASSLSGELYEQY
>TRBV20-1|-
SASEVGETQY
>TRBV5-1|TRBJ1-4
ASTRGYNEKLF
>TRBV6-2/TRBV6-3|TRBJ2-1
ASSQVGGGNEQF
>TRBV5-1|TRBJ2-2
ASSLAVNSNTGELF
>TRBV6-6|TRBJ2-7
ASSYYSVAYEQY
>TRBV6-5|TRBJ1-5
ASRQHGQPQH
>TRBV2|TRBJ1-1
ASNREGPTEAF
>TRBV9|TRBJ2-2
ASSGGQVPGELF
>TRBV5-1|TRBJ2-3
ASSGTFLGSGDTDTQY
>TRBV11-2|TRBJ2-7
ASSLGQGDWEQY
>TRBV3-1|TRBJ2-3
ASSQDLAGGTDTQY
>TRBV20-1|TRBJ2-7
SAPGGQTYEQY
>TRBV20-1|TRBJ2-4
SARAGFNAKNIQY
>TRBV3-1|-
AGSQINEQF
>TRBV6-1|TRBJ2-4
ASSPGPLAGGLSLAKNIQY
>TRBV4-1|TRBJ2-3
ASSQAHLGSTDTQY